The following is a TCR beta chain sequence with its context. The antigen is unknown. Germline V gene data show CDR1 as MNHNS and CDR2 as SASEGT. The V and J ends lost 4 bases and 7 bases respectively, with 16 bases between them. This CDR3 contains 14 residues. As the method for making TCR beta libraries, quantitative 5'-RACE with molecular barcodes was used. TCRdb itself ran the 5' RACE reads through MiXCR, one entry per CDR3 protein. The table records 700,000 or so distinct CDR3 sequences, 15% to 20% of them present only once. The record originates from a study of CD8 T cells in ankylosing spondylitis. Study-wide findings and caveats: Ankylosing spondylitis blood appeared to carry a characteristic TCR beta motif of roughly eight highly homologous variants. Disease-linked clones bore a CD8+ phenotype and were relatively rare in peripheral blood. There were earlier reports of some motif variants in reactive arthritis synovial fluid and blood. Reportedly, significant enrichment of disease-linked clones occurred in matched ankylosing spondylitis synovial fluid.

The chain joins TRBV6-1 to TRBJ2-5; D is possibly TRBD2 (7 bases). The sequenced sample was blood, either unsorted or a sorted T cell fraction (not recorded which). This TCR was sampled from a male donor with ankylosing spondylitis. CDR3 in amino acids: CASSVQQGGGTQYF. For the CDR3, the DNA is TGTGCCAGCAGTGTACAACAGGGAGGGGGGACCCAGTACTTC.